The rows below give T cell receptor beta chains drawn from one sample of a study of a mutant IDH1 vaccine in newly diagnosed glioma. Their recognized antigens are unknown. Method: immunoSEQ multiplex PCR; TCRdb's copy keeps in-frame clones and lacks some. The sample records 120,000 or so clones, 80% being singletons. Sequences were derived from PBMCs, sampled from a glioma patient whose treatment included an IDH1 peptide vaccine. The receptors were gathered from a man aged 35-49 years with glioma. Each CDR3 is given with its conserved first and last residue. A D gene is named only where the DNA matches it firmly. Clone size is shown for a subset of rows, as once, few, many or a class of expanded clone.

abundance	j_gene	v_gene	d_gene	CDR3aa	CDR3nt
.	TRBJ1-2	TRBV19	.	CASNGPAHYGYTF	TGTGCCAGTAATGGGCCCGCTCACTATGGCTACACCTTC
.	TRBJ2-7	TRBV10-3	.	CAISELQGGPYEQYF	TGTGCCATCAGTGAGCTACAGGGGGGGCCCTACGAGCAGTACTTC
medium-sized	TRBJ1-1	TRBV6-5	.	CASSYSGGNTEAFF	TGTGCCAGCAGTTACTCGGGGGGGAACACTGAAGCTTTCTTT
.	TRBJ1-1	TRBV18	.	CASSTQASNTEAFF	TGTGCCAGCTCGACACAGGCCTCGAACACTGAAGCTTTCTTT
.	TRBJ2-7	TRBV29-1	.	CSVGGGQPLAHEQYF	TGCAGCGTTGGGGGGGGGCAGCCCCTAGCTCACGAGCAGTACTTC
.	TRBJ1-1	TRBV7-8	.	CASSLGGSNTEAFF	TGTGCCAGCAGCTTAGGGGGGTCGAACACTGAAGCTTTCTTT
few	TRBJ2-5	TRBV5-1	.	CASSPTGTKETQYF	TGCGCCAGCAGCCCGACCGGGACAAAAGAGACCCAGTACTTC
once	TRBJ2-1	TRBV21-1	.	CASSKTRGIDNEQFF	TGTGCCAGCAGCAAAACTCGAGGGATAGACAATGAGCAGTTCTTC
.	TRBJ2-7	TRBV19	.	CASSFGHFSYEQYF	TGTGCCAGTAGTTTCGGACACTTCTCCTACGAGCAGTACTTC
.	TRBJ2-7	TRBV28	.	CASSFSGRVIGEQYF	TGTGCCAGCAGTTTTAGTGGCAGGGTCATCGGTGAGCAGTACTTC
.	TRBJ2-7	TRBV15	.	CATSRDLTLQYF	TGTGCCACCAGCAGAGATCTAACCCTGCAGTACTTC
.	TRBJ2-7	TRBV4-2	TRBD2	CASSQDSSGSYEQYF	TGTGCCAGCAGCCAAGATTCTAGCGGGAGTTACGAGCAGTACTTC
.	TRBJ1-1	TRBV7-9	TRBD1	CASSWGSGTGGLNTEAFF	TGTGCCAGCAGCTGGGGTTCCGGGACAGGGGGCCTGAACACTGAAGCTTTCTTT
once	TRBJ1-6	TRBV5-1	.	CASSLTLGQPNSPLHF	TGCGCCAGCAGCTTGACCCTTGGACAGCCTAATTCACCCCTCCACTTT
.	TRBJ1-3	TRBV30	.	CAWSGWRGAAGNTIYF	TGTGCCTGGAGTGGATGGCGGGGGGCTGCTGGAAACACCATATATTTT
.	TRBJ1-1	TRBV27	.	CASSGSPFEAFF	TGTGCCAGCAGTGGATCCCCCTTTGAAGCTTTCTTT
.	TRBJ2-2	TRBV4-1	.	CASKGNGELFF	TGCGCCAGCAAAGGGAACGGGGAGCTGTTTTTT
many	TRBJ2-7	TRBV28	.	CASSGAVGEQYF	TGTGCCAGCAGCGGGGCCGTGGGCGAGCAGTACTTC
.	TRBJ1-1	TRBV15	.	CATSYGQNTEAFF	TGTGCCACCAGCTATGGACAGAACACTGAAGCTTTCTTT
.	TRBJ2-1	TRBV5-4	.	CASSFPGRRYEQFF	TGTGCCAGCAGCTTCCCGGGACGGCGGTATGAGCAGTTCTTC
.	TRBJ2-7	TRBV29-1	TRBD1	CSVPTGNSYEQYF	TGCAGCGTTCCGACAGGGAACTCCTACGAGCAGTACTTC
few	TRBJ2-7	TRBV5-1	.	CASSLLGDMGNEQYF	TGCGCCAGCAGCTTGCTTGGGGACATGGGGAACGAGCAGTACTTC
.	TRBJ1-2	TRBV4-3	TRBD1	CASSHGQGNLYGYTF	TGCGCCAGCAGCCATGGACAGGGTAACCTCTATGGCTACACCTTC
.	TRBJ2-3	TRBV5-6	.	CASSIGSTDTQYF	TGTGCCAGCAGCATCGGGAGCACAGATACGCAGTATTTT
few	TRBJ1-4	TRBV5-7	.	CASSLAGSEKLFF	TGTGCCAGCAGCTTGGCAGGGAGTGAAAAACTGTTTTTT
.	TRBJ2-1	TRBV2	TRBD2	CASRGLAGPSYNEQFF	TGTGCCAGCAGGGGACTAGCGGGGCCCTCCTACAATGAGCAGTTCTTC
.	TRBJ2-3	TRBV19	.	CASSLGSLRTSTDTQYF	TGTGCCAGTAGTTTAGGATCTTTACGGACTAGCACAGATACGCAGTATTTT
.	TRBJ2-7	TRBV5-1	.	CASSWEGVEQYF	TGCGCCAGCAGCTGGGAAGGTGTCGAGCAGTACTTC
.	TRBJ2-7	TRBV5-4	TRBD2	CASSPGGRHEQYF	TGTGCCAGCAGCCCGGGAGGGCGGCACGAGCAGTACTTC
.	TRBJ2-2	TRBV12-5	.	CASGLVFNSGELFF	TGTGCTAGTGGTTTGGTATTCAATTCCGGGGAGCTGTTTTTT
.	TRBJ2-7	TRBV7-9	TRBD2	CASSSISSGRNLEQYF	TGTGCCAGCAGCTCCATCTCTAGCGGGAGAAATCTCGAGCAGTACTTC
.	TRBJ1-5	TRBV19	.	CASREDRSANQPQHF	TGTGCCAGTAGGGAAGACAGGTCGGCCAATCAGCCCCAGCATTTT
.	TRBJ1-2	TRBV9	.	CASSVDHSETWGYTF	TGTGCCAGCAGCGTCGACCACTCCGAAACTTGGGGCTACACCTTC
.	TRBJ1-2	TRBV7-9	TRBD1	CASSSLDRGHGYTF	TGTGCCAGCAGCTCCTTGGACAGGGGGCATGGCTACACCTTC
.	TRBJ1-6	TRBV7-2	.	CASGLGGGYSPLHF	TGTGCCAGCGGATTGGGAGGAGGGTACTCACCCCTCCACTTT
.	TRBJ2-5	TRBV28	TRBD1	CASISDRVYETQYF	TGTGCCAGCATTTCCGACAGGGTGTACGAGACCCAGTACTTC
few	TRBJ2-7	TRBV10-3	.	CAISESIGGYEQYF	TGTGCCATCAGTGAAAGTATCGGGGGTTACGAGCAGTACTTC
once	TRBJ2-7	TRBV5-1	.	CASSAGPFEQYF	TGCGCCAGCAGCGCCGGACCGTTCGAGCAGTACTTC
.	TRBJ2-3	TRBV30	TRBD2	CAWSVGGGAGTQYF	TGTGCCTGGAGTGTCGGCGGGGGGGCAGGTACGCAGTATTTT
.	TRBJ1-5	TRBV30	.	CAWSPQENQPQHF	TGTGCCTGGAGTCCCCAAGAGAATCAGCCCCAGCATTTT
.	TRBJ2-2	TRBV19	.	CASSIAPRTGELFF	TGTGCCAGTAGTATAGCCCCGAGGACCGGGGAGCTGTTTTTT
.	TRBJ2-5	TRBV21-1	.	CASSIGDRETQYF	TGTGCCAGCAGCATTGGGGACAGAGAGACCCAGTACTTC
once	TRBJ2-7	TRBV5-6	TRBD1	CASRDRGDEQYF	TGTGCCAGCCGGGACAGGGGGGACGAGCAGTACTTC
once	TRBJ2-5	TRBV10-3	TRBD1	CAISELRTGAQETQYF	TGTGCCATCAGTGAGCTTCGGACAGGAGCCCAAGAGACCCAGTACTTC
few	TRBJ1-4	TRBV12-5	.	CASGTIGASEKLFF	TGTGCTAGTGGTACGATAGGGGCGTCAGAAAAACTGTTTTTT
.	TRBJ2-5	TRBV18	.	CASSPPLAGQETQYF	TGTGCCAGCTCACCACCTCTGGCAGGCCAAGAGACCCAGTACTTC
.	TRBJ2-5	TRBV4-3	.	CASSQENRGGETQYF	TGCGCCAGCAGCCAAGAAAACAGGGGGGGAGAGACCCAGTACTTC
.	TRBJ2-5	TRBV20-1	.	CSALGSAKQYF	TGCAGTGCTCTCGGGAGCGCGAAGCAGTACTTC
.	TRBJ2-7	TRBV27	.	CASSHQGTYSYEQYF	TGTGCCAGCAGTCACCAGGGGACGTACTCCTACGAGCAGTACTTC
.	TRBJ2-7	TRBV30	.	CAWSVGAGYEQYF	TGTGCCTGGAGTGTTGGGGCGGGGTACGAGCAGTACTTC
.	TRBJ2-7	TRBV19	TRBD2	CASSMSGRATYEQYF	TGTGCCAGTAGTATGAGCGGGAGGGCCACCTACGAGCAGTACTTC
.	TRBJ2-1	TRBV5-6	.	CASSPRLFSYNEQFF	TGTGCCAGCAGCCCAAGACTCTTCTCCTACAATGAGCAGTTCTTC